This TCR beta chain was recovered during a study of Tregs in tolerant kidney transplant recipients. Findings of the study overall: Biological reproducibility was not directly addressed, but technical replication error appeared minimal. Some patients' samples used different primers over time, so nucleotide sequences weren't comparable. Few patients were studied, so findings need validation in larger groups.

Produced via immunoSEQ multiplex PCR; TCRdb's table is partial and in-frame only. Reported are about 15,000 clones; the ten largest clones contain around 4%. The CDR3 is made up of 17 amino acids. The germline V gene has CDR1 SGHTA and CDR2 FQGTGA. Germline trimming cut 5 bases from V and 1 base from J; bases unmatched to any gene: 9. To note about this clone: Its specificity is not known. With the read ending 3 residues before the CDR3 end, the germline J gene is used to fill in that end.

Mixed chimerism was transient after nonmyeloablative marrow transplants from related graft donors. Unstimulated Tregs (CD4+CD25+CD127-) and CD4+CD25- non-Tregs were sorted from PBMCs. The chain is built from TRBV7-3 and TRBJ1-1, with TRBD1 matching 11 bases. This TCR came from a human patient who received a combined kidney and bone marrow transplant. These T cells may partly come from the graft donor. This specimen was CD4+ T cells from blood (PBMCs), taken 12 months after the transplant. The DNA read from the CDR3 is TGTGCCAGCAGCACCGGGACAGGGGGGTCCCCGAACACTGAA. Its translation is CASSTGTGGSPNTE. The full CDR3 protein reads CASSTGTGGSPNTEAFF.